A selection of T cell receptor beta chains follows, all from one sample in a study of cytomegalovirus exposure and HLA in healthy donors. The data were produced by immunoSEQ multiplex PCR, yet TCRdb's version contains in-frame clones alone and is incomplete. The sample has about 180,000 clones; about 80% are singletons. The sample consisted of PBMCs. The receptors were gathered from a man aged 25-45 years in good health and CMV-seronegative. The conserved cysteine and the conserved F or W are not part of the CDR3 here. For some rows the clone size is stated as once, few or many, or as a class when expanded; others skip it.

v_gene,j_gene,abundance,CDR3aa
TRBV6-5,TRBJ1-6,NA,ASSYGTAYNSPLH
TRBV30,TRBJ2-7,NA,AWASYRGGSYEQY
TRBV7-9,TRBJ2-5,NA,ASSLVGGETQY
TRBV7-9,TRBJ2-1,NA,ASRKAGGGEQF
TRBV19,TRBJ2-7,NA,ASSRTGEYEQY
TRBV4-3,TRBJ2-5,once,ANLRERAETQY
TRBV4-1,TRBJ2-4,NA,ASSHEGSAKNIQY
TRBV7-7,TRBJ2-1,NA,ASSLWGESDEQF
TRBV18,TRBJ2-3,NA,ASSPPVEQIFTDTQY
TRBV30,TRBJ2-3,NA,AWSGSESAQY
TRBV27,TRBJ2-1,few,ASSLGSGSGVNEQF
TRBV25-1,TRBJ2-1,NA,ASGRDRGLNEQF
TRBV4-1,TRBJ2-7,NA,ASSQDPVQGTYYEQY
TRBV18,TRBJ1-5,NA,ASSPGQTNQPQH
TRBV5-4,TRBJ1-6,NA,ASSFGGDSPLH
TRBV15,TRBJ2-7,NA,ATSRVNRDEQY
TRBV5-6,TRBJ2-1,NA,ASSFSPSTDSYNEQF
TRBV13,TRBJ2-7,NA,ASSLEQAGEVTYEQY
TRBV7-3,TRBJ2-1,NA,ASSVTSGGEQF
TRBV27,TRBJ2-1,NA,ASSRGQGAGNEQF
TRBV6-1,TRBJ2-7,once,ASSEQLSSYEQY
TRBV6-6,TRBJ2-1,NA,ASSYSRLAVYNEQF
TRBV7-3,TRBJ2-1,NA,ASSGSGGASFNEQF
TRBV6-6,TRBJ1-2,few,GTGGNYGYT
TRBV28,TRBJ2-7,NA,ASTSEGTGGGEQY
TRBV9,TRBJ2-7,NA,ASSGGQLLGEQY
TRBV7-6,TRBJ2-3,NA,ASSQGLAGTDTQY
TRBV2,TRBJ1-2,NA,ASSGARTGGGYT
TRBV10-3,TRBJ2-7,NA,AIRKGTGTSYEQY
TRBV10-3,TRBJ2-5,NA,AISERDREVGTQY
TRBV21-1,TRBJ1-4,NA,ASSKGGQGVNEKLF
TRBV4-3,TRBJ1-1,few,ASSQAGRGAYTEAF
TRBV30,TRBJ2-7,NA,AWSTGAYEQY
TRBV28,TRBJ2-7,NA,ASSFGYEQY